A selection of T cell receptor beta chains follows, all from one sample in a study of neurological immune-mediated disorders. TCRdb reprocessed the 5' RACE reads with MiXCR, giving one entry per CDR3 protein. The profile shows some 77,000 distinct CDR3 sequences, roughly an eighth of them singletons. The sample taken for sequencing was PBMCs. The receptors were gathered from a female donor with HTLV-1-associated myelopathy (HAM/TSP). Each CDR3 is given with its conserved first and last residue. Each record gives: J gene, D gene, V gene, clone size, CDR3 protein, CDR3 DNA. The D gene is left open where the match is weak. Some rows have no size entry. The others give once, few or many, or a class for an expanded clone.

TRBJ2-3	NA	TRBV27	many	CASSLSSWGTDTQYF	TGTGCCAGCAGTTTAAGTAGTTGGGGCACAGATACGCAGTATTTT
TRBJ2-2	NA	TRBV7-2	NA	CASSRFDRTTVELFF	TGTGCCAGCAGCAGATTCGACAGAACCACCGTGGAGCTGTTTTTT
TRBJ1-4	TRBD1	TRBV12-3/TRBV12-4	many	CASSSSDRGPEKLFF	TGTGCCAGCAGTTCATCGGACAGGGGGCCGGAAAAACTGTTTTTT
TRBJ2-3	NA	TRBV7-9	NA	CASSLPTRGTDTQYF	TGTGCCAGCAGCTTACCGACGAGGGGCACAGATACGCAGTATTTT
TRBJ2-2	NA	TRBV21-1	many	CASSLRAPRGTGELFF	TGTGCCAGCAGCCTAAGGGCACCCCGGGGGACCGGGGAGCTGTTTTTT
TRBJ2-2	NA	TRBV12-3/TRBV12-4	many	CASSLIRNTGELFF	TGTGCCAGCAGTTTGATCAGAAACACCGGGGAGCTGTTTTTT
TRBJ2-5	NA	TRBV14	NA	CASSQANLGTQYF	TGTGCCAGCAGCCAAGCCAATTTAGGGACCCAGTACTTC
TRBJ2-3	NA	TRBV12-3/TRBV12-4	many	CASSRQATQYF	TGTGCCAGCAGTCGCCAAGCTACGCAGTATTTT
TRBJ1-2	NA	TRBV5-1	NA	CASSLESGAYGYTF	TGCGCCAGCAGCTTGGAGTCAGGAGCCTATGGCTACACCTTC
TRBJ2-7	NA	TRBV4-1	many	CASSQGHTYEQYF	TGCGCCAGCAGCCAAGGTCACACCTACGAGCAGTACTTC
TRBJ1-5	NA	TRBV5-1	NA	CASSLGTGNSNQPQHF	TGCGCCAGCAGCTTGGGAACGGGGAATAGCAATCAGCCCCAGCATTTT
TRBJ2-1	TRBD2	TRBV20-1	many	CSARRGGAFDEQFF	TGCAGTGCTAGACGCGGGGGGGCTTTCGATGAGCAGTTCTTC
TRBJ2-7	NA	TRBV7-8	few	CASSPEGTSQHEQYF	TGTGCCAGCAGCCCCGAAGGGACCAGCCAACACGAGCAGTACTTC
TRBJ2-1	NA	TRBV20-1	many	CSARDGIASSEQFF	TGCAGTGCTAGAGATGGGATAGCAAGTAGTGAGCAGTTCTTC
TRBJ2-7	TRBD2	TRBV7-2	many	CASSLPGLAGGGEQYF	TGTGCCAGCAGCTTACCGGGACTAGCGGGGGGGGGCGAGCAGTACTTC